This T cell receptor (beta chain) originates from a study of spatial heterogeneity in lung cancer. Study-level background: Consistently, beta-chain sequences turned up in larger numbers than alpha-chain sequences did.

In its sample, this clonotype is medium-sized. Its target is unknown. Points from the study as a whole: Ubiquitous and regional expanded TCR counts mirrored ubiquitous and regional nonsynonymous mutation counts, respectively. Expanded intratumoral alpha and beta TCR counts tracked tumor mutation counts.

Each CDR3 protein gets one entry after TCRdb re-called the 5' RACE reads with MiXCR. The top ten hold about 30% of the sample, which has about 20,000 distinct CDR3 sequences, 15% to 20% seen once. The time point denotes: sample taken at primary tumor resection. The study sequenced unsorted whole RNA from tumor, nontumor lung or frozen PBMC. Trimming shortened V by 3 bases and J by 0 bases, and 8 bases separated the two germline ends. CDR1 ENHRY and CDR2 SYGVKD come from the germline V gene. The CDR3 runs 14 residues. The rearrangement uses TRBV10-3 and TRBJ2-5; D possibly matches TRBD1 or TRBD2 (5 bases each). Sequenced here: lung tumor tissue, sampled at surgery. This TCR was sampled from a female donor with early-stage non-small cell lung cancer. The CDR3: CAISDLGDQETQYF. For the CDR3, the DNA is TGTGCCATCAGTGATCTGGGGGACCAAGAGACCCAGTACTTC.